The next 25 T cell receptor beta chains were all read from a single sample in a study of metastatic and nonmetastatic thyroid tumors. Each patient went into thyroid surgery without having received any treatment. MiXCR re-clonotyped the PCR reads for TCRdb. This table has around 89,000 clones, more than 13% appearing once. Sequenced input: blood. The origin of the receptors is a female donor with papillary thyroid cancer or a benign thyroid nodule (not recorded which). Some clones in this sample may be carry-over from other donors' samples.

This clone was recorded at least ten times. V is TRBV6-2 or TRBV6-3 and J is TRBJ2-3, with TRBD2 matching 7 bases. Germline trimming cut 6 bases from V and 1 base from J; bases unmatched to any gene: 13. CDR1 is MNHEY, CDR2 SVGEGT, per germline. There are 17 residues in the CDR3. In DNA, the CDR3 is TGTGCCAGCAGCCACAGACTAGTACGGGGGGGCACAGATACGCAGTATTTT. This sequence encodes CASSHRLVRGGTDTQYF.

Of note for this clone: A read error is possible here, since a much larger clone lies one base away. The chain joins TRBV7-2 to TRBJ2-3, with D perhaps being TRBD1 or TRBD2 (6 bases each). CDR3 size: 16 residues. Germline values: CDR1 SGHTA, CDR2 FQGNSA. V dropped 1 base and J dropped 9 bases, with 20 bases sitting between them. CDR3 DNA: TGTGCCAGCAGCTTAGGGCTATCGGGGGCCAGATACACGCAGTATTTT. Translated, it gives CASSLGLSGARYTQYF.

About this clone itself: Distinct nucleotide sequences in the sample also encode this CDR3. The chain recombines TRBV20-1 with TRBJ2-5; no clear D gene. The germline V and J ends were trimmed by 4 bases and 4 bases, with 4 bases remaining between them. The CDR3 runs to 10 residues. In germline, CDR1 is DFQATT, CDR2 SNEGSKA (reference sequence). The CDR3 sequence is CSATAETQYF. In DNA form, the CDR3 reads TGCAGTGCTACTGCAGAGACCCAGTACTTC.

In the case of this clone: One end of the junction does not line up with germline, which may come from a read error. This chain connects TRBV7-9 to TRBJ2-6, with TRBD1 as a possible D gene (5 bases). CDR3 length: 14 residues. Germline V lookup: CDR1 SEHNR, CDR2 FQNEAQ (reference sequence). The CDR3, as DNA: TGTGCCAGCAGCTCAGACTCTGGGGCCAGCGTCCTGACTTTC. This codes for CASSSDSGASVLTF.

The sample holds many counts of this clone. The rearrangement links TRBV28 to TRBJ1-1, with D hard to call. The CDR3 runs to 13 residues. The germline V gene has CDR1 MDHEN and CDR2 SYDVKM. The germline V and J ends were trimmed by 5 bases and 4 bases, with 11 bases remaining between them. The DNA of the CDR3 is TGTGCCAGCAGTACCACTTGGGCCACTGAAGCTTTCTTT. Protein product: CASSTTWATEAFF.

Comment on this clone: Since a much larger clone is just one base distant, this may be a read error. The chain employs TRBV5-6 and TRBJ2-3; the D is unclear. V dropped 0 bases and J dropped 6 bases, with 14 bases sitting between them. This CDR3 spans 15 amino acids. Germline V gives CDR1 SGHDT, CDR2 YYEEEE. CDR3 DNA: TGTGCCAGCAGCTTGGGAATAGCTGCTACGGATACGCAGTATTTT. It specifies CASSLGIAATDTQYF.

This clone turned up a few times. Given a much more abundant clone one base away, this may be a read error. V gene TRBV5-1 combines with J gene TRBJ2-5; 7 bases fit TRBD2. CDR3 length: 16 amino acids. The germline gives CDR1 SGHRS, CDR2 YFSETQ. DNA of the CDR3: TGCGCCAGCAGCTTCGGACTAGAGTGGGGTCAGGAGACCAAGTACTTC. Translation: CASSFGLEWGQETKYF.

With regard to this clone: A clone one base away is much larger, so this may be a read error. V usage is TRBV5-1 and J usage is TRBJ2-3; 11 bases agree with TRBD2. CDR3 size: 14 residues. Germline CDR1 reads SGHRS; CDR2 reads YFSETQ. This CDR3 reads CASSLAGGPDTKYF. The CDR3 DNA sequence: TGCGCCAGCAGTCTAGCGGGGGGCCCAGATACGAAGTATTTT.

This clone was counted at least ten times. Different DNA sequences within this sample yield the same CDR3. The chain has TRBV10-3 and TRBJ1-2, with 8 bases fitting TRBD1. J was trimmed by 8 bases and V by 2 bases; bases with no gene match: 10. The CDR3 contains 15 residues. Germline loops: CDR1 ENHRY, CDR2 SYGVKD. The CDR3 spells CAISETNRGGSGYTF. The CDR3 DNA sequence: TGTGCCATCAGTGAGACCAACAGGGGGGGGAGCGGCTACACCTTC.

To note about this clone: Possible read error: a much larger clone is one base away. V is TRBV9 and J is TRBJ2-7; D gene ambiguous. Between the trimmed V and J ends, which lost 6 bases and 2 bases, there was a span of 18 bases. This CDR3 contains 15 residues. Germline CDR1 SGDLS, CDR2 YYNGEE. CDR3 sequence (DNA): TGTGCCAGCATCGTCGAGGTGGGTGGGACCTACGAGCAGTACTTC. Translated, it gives CASIVEVGGTYEQYF.

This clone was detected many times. The CDR3 loop reads CAISGWTSGTSTDTQYF. In nucleotides, the CDR3 is TGTGCCATCAGTGGGTGGACTAGCGGTACTAGCACAGATACGCAGTATTTT. This sequence joins TRBV10-3 and TRBJ2-3, with TRBD2 matching over 10 bases. Unmatched junction bases numbered 7, after V lost 4 bases and J lost 0 bases. Germline loops: CDR1 ENHRY, CDR2 SYGVKD. The CDR3 has 17 amino acids.

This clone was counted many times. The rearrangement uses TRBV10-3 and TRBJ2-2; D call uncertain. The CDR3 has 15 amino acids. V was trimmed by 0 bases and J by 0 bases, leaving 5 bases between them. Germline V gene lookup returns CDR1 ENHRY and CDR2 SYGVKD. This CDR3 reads CAISESRANTGELFF. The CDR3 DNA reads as TGTGCCATCAGTGAGTCTCGAGCGAACACCGGGGAGCTGTTTTTT.

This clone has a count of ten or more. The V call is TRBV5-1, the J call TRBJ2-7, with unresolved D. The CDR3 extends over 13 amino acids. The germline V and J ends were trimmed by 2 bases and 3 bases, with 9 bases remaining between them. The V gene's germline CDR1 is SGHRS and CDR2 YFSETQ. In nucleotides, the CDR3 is TGCGCCAGCAGCTTCCCACATAGCTACGAGCAGTACTTC. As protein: CASSFPHSYEQYF.

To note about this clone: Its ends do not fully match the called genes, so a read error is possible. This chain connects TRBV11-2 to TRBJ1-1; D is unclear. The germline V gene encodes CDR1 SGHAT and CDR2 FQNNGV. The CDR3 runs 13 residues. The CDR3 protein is CVSSLAGNAEAFF. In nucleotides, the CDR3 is TGTGTCAGCAGCTTAGCGGGGAACGCTGAAGCTTTCTTT.

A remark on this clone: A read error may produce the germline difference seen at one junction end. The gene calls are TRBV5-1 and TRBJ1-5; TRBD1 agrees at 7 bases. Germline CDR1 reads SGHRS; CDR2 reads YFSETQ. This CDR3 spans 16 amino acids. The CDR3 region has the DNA TGCGCCAGCAGCTTGCAATTACAGGGGAAGAATCAGCCCCAGAATTTT. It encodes CASSLQLQGKNQPQNF.

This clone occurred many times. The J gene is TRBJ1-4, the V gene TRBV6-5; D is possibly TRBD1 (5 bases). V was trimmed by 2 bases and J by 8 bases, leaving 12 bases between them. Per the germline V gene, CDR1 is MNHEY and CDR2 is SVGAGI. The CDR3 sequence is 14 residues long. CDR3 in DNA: TGTGCCAGCAGTTACGGCCAGGGAGGCGAAAAACTGTTTTTT. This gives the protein CASSYGQGGEKLFF.

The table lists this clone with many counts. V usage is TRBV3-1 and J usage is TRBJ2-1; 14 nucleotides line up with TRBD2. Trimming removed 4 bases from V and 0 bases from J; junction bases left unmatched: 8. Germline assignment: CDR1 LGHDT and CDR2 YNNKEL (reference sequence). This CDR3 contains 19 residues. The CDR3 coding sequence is TGTGCCAGCAGCCTCCGGACTAGCGGGGGGCAGAGCTCCTACAATGAGCAGTTCTTC. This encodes CASSLRTSGGQSSYNEQFF.

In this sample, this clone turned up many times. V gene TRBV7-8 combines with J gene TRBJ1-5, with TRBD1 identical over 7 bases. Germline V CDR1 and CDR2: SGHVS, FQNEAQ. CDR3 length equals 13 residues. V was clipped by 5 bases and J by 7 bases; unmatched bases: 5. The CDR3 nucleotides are TGTGCCAGCAGCCCCGGACAGGTCCAGCCCCAGCATTTT. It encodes CASSPGQVQPQHF.

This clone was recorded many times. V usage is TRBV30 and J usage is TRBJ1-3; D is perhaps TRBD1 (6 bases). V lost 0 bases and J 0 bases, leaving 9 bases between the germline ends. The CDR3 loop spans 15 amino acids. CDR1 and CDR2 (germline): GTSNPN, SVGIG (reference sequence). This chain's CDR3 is CAWSVTGFSGNTIYF. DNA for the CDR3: TGTGCCTGGAGTGTGACAGGATTCTCTGGAAACACCATATATTTT.

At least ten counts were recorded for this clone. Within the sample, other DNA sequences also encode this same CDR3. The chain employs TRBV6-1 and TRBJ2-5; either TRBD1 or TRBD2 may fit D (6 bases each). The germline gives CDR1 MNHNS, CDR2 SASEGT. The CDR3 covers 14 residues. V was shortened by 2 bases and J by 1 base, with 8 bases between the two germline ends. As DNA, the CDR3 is TGTGCCAGCAGTGAATCGGGGGCCCAAGAGACCCAGTACTTC. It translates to CASSESGAQETQYF.

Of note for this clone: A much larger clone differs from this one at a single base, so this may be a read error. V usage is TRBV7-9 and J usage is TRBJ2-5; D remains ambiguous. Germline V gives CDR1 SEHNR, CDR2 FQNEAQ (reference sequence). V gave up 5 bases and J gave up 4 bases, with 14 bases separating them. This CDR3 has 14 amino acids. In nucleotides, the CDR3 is TGTGCCAGCAGCCAGTGGGGTGTCCCAGAGACCCAGTACTTC. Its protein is CASSQWGVPETQYF.

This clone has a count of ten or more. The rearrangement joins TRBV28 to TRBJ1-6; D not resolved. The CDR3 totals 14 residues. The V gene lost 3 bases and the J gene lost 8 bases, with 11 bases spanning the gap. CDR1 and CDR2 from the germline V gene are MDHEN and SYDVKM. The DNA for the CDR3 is TGTGCCAGCAGTTTCGGCCCTTTAGATTCACCCCTCCACTTT. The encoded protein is CASSFGPLDSPLHF.

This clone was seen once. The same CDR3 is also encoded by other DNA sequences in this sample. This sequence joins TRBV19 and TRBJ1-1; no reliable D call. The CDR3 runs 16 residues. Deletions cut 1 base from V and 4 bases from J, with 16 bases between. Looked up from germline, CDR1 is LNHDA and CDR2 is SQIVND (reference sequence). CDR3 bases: TGTGCCAGTAGTATAGCGCAGGTCACGGAGACCACTGAAGCTTTCTTT. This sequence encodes CASSIAQVTETTEAFF.

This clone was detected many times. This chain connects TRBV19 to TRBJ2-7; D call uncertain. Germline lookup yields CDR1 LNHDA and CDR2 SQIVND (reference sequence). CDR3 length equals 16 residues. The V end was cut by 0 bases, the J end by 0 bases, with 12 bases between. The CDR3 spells CASSIDVITSSYEQYF. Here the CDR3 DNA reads TGTGCCAGTAGTATAGATGTAATTACAAGCTCCTACGAGCAGTACTTC.

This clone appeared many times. Here the CDR3 DNA reads TGCAGCGCTATTTATGGGCAGGGGGCGCCCTACGAGCAGTACTTC. Amino acids: CSAIYGQGAPYEQYF. This chain joins TRBV29-1 and TRBJ2-7, with 8 bases identical to TRBD1. The CDR3 is made up of 15 amino acids. Per the germline V gene, CDR1 is SQVTM and CDR2 is ANQGSEA. The V gene end was trimmed by 7 bases and the J gene end by 2 bases; junction bases not matched to a gene: 13.